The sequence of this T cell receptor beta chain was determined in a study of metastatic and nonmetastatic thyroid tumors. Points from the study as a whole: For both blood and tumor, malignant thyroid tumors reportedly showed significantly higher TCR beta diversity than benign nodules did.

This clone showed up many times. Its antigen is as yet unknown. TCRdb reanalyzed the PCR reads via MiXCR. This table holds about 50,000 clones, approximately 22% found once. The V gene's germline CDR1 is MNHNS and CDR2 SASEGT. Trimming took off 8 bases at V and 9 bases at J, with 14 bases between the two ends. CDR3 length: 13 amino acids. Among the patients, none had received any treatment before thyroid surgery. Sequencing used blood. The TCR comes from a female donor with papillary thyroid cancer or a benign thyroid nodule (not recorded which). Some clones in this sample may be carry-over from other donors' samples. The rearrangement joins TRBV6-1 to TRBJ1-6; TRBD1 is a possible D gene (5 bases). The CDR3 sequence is CASSRGFGSPLHF. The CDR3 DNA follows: TGTGCCAGCTCTAGGGGCTTCGGTTCACCCCTCCACTTT.